The 4 T cell receptor beta chains below all came from one sample that was sequenced in a study of T cells after yellow fever vaccination (dated by TCRdb to between 2019 and 2020). In light of the paper, this sample's treatment or condition label describes: live attenuated yellow fever vaccine strain. Receptor amplification or capture employed 5' RACE. The sequencer listed for this sample is Illumina HiSeq 2500. TCRdb redid the processing of the public reads, applying fastp at Q25 and MiXCR, and retained in-frame beta chains. Under each unique CDR3 protein, matching rows form one entry showing the most common genes and DNA. For this sample there are some 73,000 distinct CDR3 sequences; approximately 7.5% appear just once. The top ten hold 35% to 45% of the sample. This specimen was CD8+ T cells sorted from PBMCs, taken on the day of the yellow fever booster vaccination. Receptor source: a man younger than 45 who received the YFV17D yellow fever vaccine.

Only a few counts were recorded for this clonotype. CDR3 loop: CASSSDGIEQYF. The CDR3 DNA reads TGTGCCAGCAGTTCGGATGGGATCGAGCAGTACTTC. The genes are TRBV27 and TRBJ2-7, with D unclear. The germline V gene has CDR1 MNHEY and CDR2 SMNVEV (reference sequence). The CDR3 extends over 12 amino acids. V dropped 4 bases and J dropped 6 bases, with 10 bases sitting between them.

The chain uses TRBV6-5 and TRBJ1-1; 8 bases match TRBD1. The length of the CDR3 is 14 residues. V shed 4 bases and J 1 base; nucleotides not matched to a gene: 2. Germline V gene lookup returns CDR1 MNHEY and CDR2 SVGAGI. CDR3 DNA: TGTGCCAGCAGTTCGGGACAGGCGAACACTGAAGCTTTCTTT. This encodes CASSSGQANTEAFF.

The chain's CDR3 is CASSSQGSYNEQFF. In nucleotides, the CDR3 is TGTGCCAGCAGTTCCCAGGGTTCCTACAATGAGCAGTTCTTC. The rearrangement links TRBV28 to TRBJ2-1, with a possible D match to TRBD1 (5 bases). This CDR3 spans 14 amino acids. Germline-derived CDR1 and CDR2 are MDHEN and SYDVKM. The V end lost 4 bases, the J end lost 1 base, and 8 bases lay between the germline ends. The complete variable domain, with remaining parts taken from reference TRBV28 and TRBJ2-1, reads DVKVTQSSRYLVKRTGEKVFLECVQDMDHENMFWYRQDPGLGLRLIYFSYDVKMKEKGDIPEGYSVSREKKERFSLILESASTNQTSMYLCASSSQGSYNEQFFGPGTRLTVL.

The chain links TRBV6-5 to TRBJ2-6; TRBD1 matches 11 bases. The CDR3 consists of 18 residues. Germline loops: CDR1 MNHEY, CDR2 SVGAGI. V trimming: 0 bases; J trimming: 1 base; junction bases outside the gene matches: 2. CDR3 sequence (DNA): TGTGCCAGCAGTTACTCGGGACAGGGGGTTTCTGGGGCCAACGTCCTGACTTTC. This translates into CASSYSGQGVSGANVLTF.